This T cell receptor (beta chain) is drawn from a study of blood T cell repertoires in COVID-19. About the research overall: From T cells, B-cell-depleted T cells, or PBMCs came the material, which was cDNA or gDNA.

The length of the CDR3 is 15 residues. With V trimmed by 3 bases and J by 6 bases, 5 bases remained unmatched. The germline V gene has CDR1 LNHDA and CDR2 SQIVND (reference sequence). Profiled with immunoSEQ multiplex PCR; TCRdb holds only in-frame clones, not every one. The sample lists around 100,000 clones, around four fifths occurring once. This clonotype originated in a man aged 70 or older with acute or convalescent COVID-19. Sequenced input: peripheral blood. The V gene is TRBV19, the J gene TRBJ1-5, with 10 bases aligning to TRBD1. For the CDR3, the DNA is TGTGCCAGTAGTATGGACAGGGGGGTTCGTCAGCCCCAGCATTTT. Its protein is CASSMDRGVRQPQHF.